Reported below is one TCR beta chain. Its cognate antigen is unknown. Expressed TCRB transcripts were sequenced because the entire RNA isolate underwent reverse transcription. Profiling relied on immunoSEQ multiplex PCR, and the TCRdb table lists in-frame clones only, not all of them. The sample includes some 150,000 clones, more than 9.5% of them seen just once. This entry is derived from a study of beta chain features in type 1 diabetes. Study outcomes and limitations: The question of HLA type influencing TCRB rearrangement was one that remained unresolved here. Moderately but significantly shorter TCRB CDR3s were found in Type 1 diabetes patients in all four CD4+ subsets. A potential PCR bias toward shorter templates would be equal in patient and control samples.

One heparinised draw, averaging roughly 110 mL, was taken per donor. Sequenced input: central memory CD4+ T cells from blood. The sequence was obtained from a man aged 18 to 29 in good health.

The CDR3 DNA follows: TGCGCCAGCAGCTTTCAGGGGCCCGATTCACCCCTCCACTTT. Its protein is CASSFQGPDSPLHF. The rearrangement uses TRBV5-1 and TRBJ1-6, with D possibly TRBD1 on 6 matching bases. This CDR3 has 14 residues. V shed 2 bases and J shed 8 bases, with 11 bases lying between them. Germline V gene lookup returns CDR1 SGHRS and CDR2 YFSETQ. Combining the CDR3 with reference TRBV5-1 and TRBJ1-6 gives the whole variable domain KAGVTQTPRYLIKTRGQQVTLSCSPISGHRSVSWYQQTPGQGLQFLFEYFSETQRNKGNFPGRFSGRQFSNSRSEMNVSTLELGDSALYLCASSFQGPDSPLHFGNGTRLTVT.